The clone carrying this T cell receptor (beta chain) was observed many times. Its target is not known. The source of the sample is a study of T cells after yellow fever vaccination. The V and J ends lost 0 bases and 5 bases respectively, with 11 bases between them. CDR3 length equals 15 residues. CDR1 is LGHNA, CDR2 YNFKEQ, per germline. TCRdb itself ran the 5' RACE reads through MiXCR, one entry per CDR3 protein. The data show more than 90,000 distinct CDR3 sequences, with roughly 7.9% seen just once and approximately 2.7% held by the top ten. Study-level points and caveats: Contamination of FACS-sorted repertoires by abundant clonotypes from the bulk population could occur. Across the CD4 and CD8 compartments, a small share of clonotypes was present in both.

This sequence was found in a man between 18 and 35 years old who received the YFV17D yellow fever vaccine. The sample was CD4+ T cells sorted from PBMCs, taken roughly 46 days after the first yellow fever vaccination. The V gene is TRBV4-2, the J gene TRBJ1-5; D not resolved. CDR3 DNA sequence: TGTGCCAGCAGCCAAGATGGAACTGAAGATCAGCCCCAGCATTTT. This encodes CASSQDGTEDQPQHF.